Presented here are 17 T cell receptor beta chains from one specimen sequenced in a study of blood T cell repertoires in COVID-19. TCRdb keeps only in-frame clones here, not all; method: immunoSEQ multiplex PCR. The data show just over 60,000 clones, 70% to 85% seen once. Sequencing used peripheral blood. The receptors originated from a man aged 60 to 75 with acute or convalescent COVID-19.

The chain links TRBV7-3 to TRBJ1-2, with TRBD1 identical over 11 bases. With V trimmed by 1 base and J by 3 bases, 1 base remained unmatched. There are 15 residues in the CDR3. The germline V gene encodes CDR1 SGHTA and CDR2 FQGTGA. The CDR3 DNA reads TGTGCCAGCAGCTTAAGGACAGGGGGCGACTATGGCTACACCTTC. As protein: CASSLRTGGDYGYTF.

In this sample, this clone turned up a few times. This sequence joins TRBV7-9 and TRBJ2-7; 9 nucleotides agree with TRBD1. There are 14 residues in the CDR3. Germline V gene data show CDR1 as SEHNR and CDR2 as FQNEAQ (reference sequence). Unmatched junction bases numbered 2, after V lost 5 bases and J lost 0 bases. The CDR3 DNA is TGTGCCAGCAGCCCGACAGGGGGCTCCTACGAGCAGTACTTC. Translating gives CASSPTGGSYEQYF.

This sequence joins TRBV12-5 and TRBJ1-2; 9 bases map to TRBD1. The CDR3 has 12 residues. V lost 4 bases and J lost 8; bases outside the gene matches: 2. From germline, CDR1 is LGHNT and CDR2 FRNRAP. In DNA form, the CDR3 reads TGTGCTAGTGGTTGGACAGGGGTCGGCTACACCTTC. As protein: CASGWTGVGYTF.

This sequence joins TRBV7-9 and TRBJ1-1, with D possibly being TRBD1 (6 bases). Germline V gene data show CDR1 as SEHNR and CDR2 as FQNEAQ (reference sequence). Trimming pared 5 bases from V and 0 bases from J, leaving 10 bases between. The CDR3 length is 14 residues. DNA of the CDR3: TGTGCCAGCAGCCGCGCAGGGGTGAACACTGAAGCTTTCTTT. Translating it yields CASSRAGVNTEAFF.

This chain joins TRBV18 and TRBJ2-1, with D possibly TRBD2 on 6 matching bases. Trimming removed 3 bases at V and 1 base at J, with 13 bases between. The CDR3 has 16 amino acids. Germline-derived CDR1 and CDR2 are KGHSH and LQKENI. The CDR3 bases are TGTGCCAGCTCACCCCAGCCCGGGACTTCCTACAATGAGCAGTTCTTC. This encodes CASSPQPGTSYNEQFF.

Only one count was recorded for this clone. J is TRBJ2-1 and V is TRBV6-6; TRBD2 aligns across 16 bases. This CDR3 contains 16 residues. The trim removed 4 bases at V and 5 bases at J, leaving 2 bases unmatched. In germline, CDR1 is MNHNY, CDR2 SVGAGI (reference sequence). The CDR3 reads CASSWGLAGGNNEQFF. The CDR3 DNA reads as TGTGCCAGCAGTTGGGGACTAGCGGGAGGGAACAATGAGCAGTTCTTC.

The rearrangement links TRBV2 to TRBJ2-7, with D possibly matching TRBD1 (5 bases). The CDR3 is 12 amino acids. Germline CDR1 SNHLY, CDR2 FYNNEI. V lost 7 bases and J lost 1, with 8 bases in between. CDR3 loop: CASTRDSYEQYF. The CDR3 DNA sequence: TGTGCCAGCACCAGGGATTCCTACGAGCAGTACTTC.

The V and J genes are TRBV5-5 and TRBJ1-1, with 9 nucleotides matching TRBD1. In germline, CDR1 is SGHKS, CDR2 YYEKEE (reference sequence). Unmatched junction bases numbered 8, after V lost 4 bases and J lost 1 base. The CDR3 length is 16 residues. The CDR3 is CASSHRTGVWNTEAFF. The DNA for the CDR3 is TGTGCCAGCAGCCATCGGACAGGGGTATGGAACACTGAAGCTTTCTTT.

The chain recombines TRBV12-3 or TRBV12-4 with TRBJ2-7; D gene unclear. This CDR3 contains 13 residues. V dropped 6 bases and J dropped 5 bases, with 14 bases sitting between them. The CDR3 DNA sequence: TGTGCCAGCAGCTTAACTGCCCTCAACGAGCAGTACTTC. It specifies CASSLTALNEQYF.

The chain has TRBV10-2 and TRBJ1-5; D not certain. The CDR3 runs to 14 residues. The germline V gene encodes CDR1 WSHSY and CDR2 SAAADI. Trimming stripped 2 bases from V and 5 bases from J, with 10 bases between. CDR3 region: CASSERQAHQPQHF. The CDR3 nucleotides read TGCGCCAGCAGTGAGAGGCAGGCCCATCAGCCCCAGCATTTT.

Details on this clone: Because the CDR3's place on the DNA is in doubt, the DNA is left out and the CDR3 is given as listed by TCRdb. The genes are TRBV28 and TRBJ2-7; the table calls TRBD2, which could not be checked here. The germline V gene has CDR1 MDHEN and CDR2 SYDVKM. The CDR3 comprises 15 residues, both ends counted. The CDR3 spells CASSSSGLVPYEQYF.

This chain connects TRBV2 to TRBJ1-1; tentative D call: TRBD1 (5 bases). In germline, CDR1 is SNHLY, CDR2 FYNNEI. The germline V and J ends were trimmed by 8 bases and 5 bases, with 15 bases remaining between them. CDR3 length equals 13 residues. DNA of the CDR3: TGTGCCAGCTTGGGGCATTTGGAGACTGAAGCTTTCTTT. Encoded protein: CASLGHLETEAFF. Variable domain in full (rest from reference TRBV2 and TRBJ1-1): EPEVTQTPSHQVTQMGQEVILRCVPISNHLYFYWYRQILGQKVEFLVSFYNNEISEKSEIFDDQFSVERPDGSNFTLKIRSTKLEDSAMYFCASLGHLETEAFFGQGTRLTVV.

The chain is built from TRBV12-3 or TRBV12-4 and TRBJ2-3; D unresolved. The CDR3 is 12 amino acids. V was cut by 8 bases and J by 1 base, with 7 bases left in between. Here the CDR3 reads CASDPGTDTQYF. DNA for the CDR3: TGTGCCAGCGATCCAGGCACAGATACGCAGTATTTT.

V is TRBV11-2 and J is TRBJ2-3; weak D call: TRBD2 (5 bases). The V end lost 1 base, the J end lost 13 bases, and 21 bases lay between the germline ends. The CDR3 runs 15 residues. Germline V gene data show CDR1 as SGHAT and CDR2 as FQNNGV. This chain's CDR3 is CASSLGGRLGALEYF. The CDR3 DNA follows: TGTGCCAGCAGCTTAGGGGGTCGGTTGGGAGCACTGGAGTATTTT. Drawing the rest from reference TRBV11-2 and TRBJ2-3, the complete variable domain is EAGVAQSPRYKIIEKRQSVAFWCNPISGHATLYWYQQILGQGPKLLIQFQNNGVVDDSQLPKDRFSAERLKGVDSTLKIQPAKLEDSAVYLCASSLGGRLGALEYFGPGTRLTVL.

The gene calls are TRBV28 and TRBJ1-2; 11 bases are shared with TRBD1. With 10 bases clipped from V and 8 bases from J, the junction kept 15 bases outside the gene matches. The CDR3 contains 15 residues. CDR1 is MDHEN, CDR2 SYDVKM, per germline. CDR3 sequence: CATHPVGTGGEGYTF. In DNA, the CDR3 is TGTGCCACCCACCCCGTAGGGACAGGGGGAGAGGGCTACACCTTC.

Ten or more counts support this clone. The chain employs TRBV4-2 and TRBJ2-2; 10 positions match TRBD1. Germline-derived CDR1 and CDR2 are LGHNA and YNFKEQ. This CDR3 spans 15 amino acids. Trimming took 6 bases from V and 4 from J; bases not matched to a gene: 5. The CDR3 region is CASSPTGGFTGELFF. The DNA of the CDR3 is TGTGCCAGCAGTCCGACAGGGGGCTTCACCGGGGAGCTGTTTTTT.

DNA of the CDR3: TGTGCAAGTCGCTTAGATACGATTTCTATGAACACTGAAGCTTTCTTT. Protein product: CASRLDTISMNTEAFF. This chain links TRBV12-2 with TRBJ1-1. TRBV12-2 constitutes a pseudogene. CDR3 length: 16 residues.